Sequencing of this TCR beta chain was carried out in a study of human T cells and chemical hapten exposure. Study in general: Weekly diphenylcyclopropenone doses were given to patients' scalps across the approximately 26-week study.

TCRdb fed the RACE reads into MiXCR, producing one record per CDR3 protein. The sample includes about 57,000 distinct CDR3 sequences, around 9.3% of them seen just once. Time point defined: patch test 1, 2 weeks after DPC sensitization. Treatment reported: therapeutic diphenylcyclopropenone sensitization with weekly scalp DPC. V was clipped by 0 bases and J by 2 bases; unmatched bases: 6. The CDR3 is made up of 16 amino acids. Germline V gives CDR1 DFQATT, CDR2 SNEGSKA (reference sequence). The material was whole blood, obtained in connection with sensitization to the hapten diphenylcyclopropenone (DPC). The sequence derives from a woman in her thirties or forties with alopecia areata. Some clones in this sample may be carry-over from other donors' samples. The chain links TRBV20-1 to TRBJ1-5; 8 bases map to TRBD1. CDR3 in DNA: TGCAGTGCTAGAGATGTACAGGGGGAGGGCAATCAGCCCCAGCATTTT. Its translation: CSARDVQGEGNQPQHF.